A single sample gave rise to the 22 T cell receptor beta chains below, sequenced in a study of blood T cell repertoires in COVID-19. TCRdb's copy holds only in-frame clones and misses some; the assay was immunoSEQ multiplex PCR. Among 130,000 to 150,000 clones listed, around nine tenths were seen once. Sequenced input: peripheral blood. Receptor source: a woman aged 40 to 49 with acute or convalescent COVID-19.

The chain has TRBV7-8 and TRBJ2-7; the match to TRBD1 covers 7 bases. CDR3 size: 16 residues. With V trimmed by 5 bases and J by 3 bases, 13 bases remained unmatched. Germline values: CDR1 SGHVS, CDR2 FQNEAQ. The CDR3 DNA sequence: TGTGCCAGCAGCACCCCCCTCTGGGACAGAAGCTACGAGCAGTACTTC. Translation: CASSTPLWDRSYEQYF.

V is TRBV21-1 and J is TRBJ2-3; the table gives TRBD2 as D, unverified against the DNA. TRBV21-1 is a pseudogene segment. This CDR3 region has 17 residues. CDR3 sequence reads: CASSKLVRSLITDTQYF. CDR3 sequence (DNA): TGTGCCAGCAGCAAACTAGTACGGAGCCTGATCACAGATACGCAGTATTTT.

The sample holds one count of this clone. V gene TRBV10-2 combines with J gene TRBJ2-7; 11 nucleotides match TRBD2. The CDR3 consists of 12 residues. Germline-derived CDR1 and CDR2 are WSHSY and SAAADI. J was trimmed by 9 bases and V by 7 bases; bases with no gene match: 5. The CDR3 loop is CASTGTSGRQYF. The DNA for the CDR3 is TGCGCCAGCACTGGGACTAGCGGCAGGCAGTACTTC.

The rearrangement links TRBV3-1 (or the pseudogene TRBV3-2) to TRBJ1-2, with a weak D call TRBD1 (5 bases). The CDR3 length is 14 residues. Between the trimmed V and J ends, which lost 0 bases and 2 bases, there was a span of 7 bases. Germline CDR1 and CDR2: LGHDT and YNNKEL (reference sequence). The CDR3: CASSQEGRNYGYTF. CDR3 bases: TGTGCCAGCAGCCAAGAGGGGCGGAACTATGGCTACACCTTC.

The chain's CDR3 is CASSLNPRGLGLGTQYF. The CDR3 bases are TGTGCCAGCAGCTTAAACCCGCGGGGGTTGGGTTTGGGGACCCAGTACTTC. The rearrangement links TRBV7-2 to TRBJ2-5, with 7 bases lining up with TRBD2. J lost 7 bases, V lost 2 bases, and 16 bases had no gene match. The CDR3 runs to 17 residues. Germline assignment: CDR1 SGHTA and CDR2 FQGNSA.

This clone has just one count. The genes are TRBV7-6 and TRBJ2-3, with 8 bases identical to TRBD2. From germline, CDR1 is SGHVS and CDR2 FNYEAQ. The J segment lost 3 bases and the V segment lost 1 base, leaving 3 bases of the junction unmatched. The CDR3 loop spans 15 amino acids. CDR3 in DNA: TGTGCCAGCAGCTTAGTCGGCGGGGGGACAGATACGCAGTATTTT. This translates into CASSLVGGGTDTQYF.

This clone showed up just a few times. This rearrangement joins TRBV11-2 to TRBJ1-6; D gene uncertain. Germline CDR1 is SGHAT and CDR2 is FQNNGV. V was clipped by 2 bases and J by 7 bases, with 9 bases between them. This CDR3 is 14 amino acids long. The CDR3 region is CASSLNVRNSPLHF. The CDR3 DNA reads TGTGCCAGCAGCTTAAATGTCAGGAATTCACCCCTCCACTTT.

This chain uses TRBV7-9 with TRBJ2-3, with 8 bases aligning to TRBD1. V lost 5 bases, J lost 4 bases, and 11 bases stayed unmatched. Germline loops: CDR1 SEHNR, CDR2 FQNEAQ (reference sequence). This CDR3 contains 16 residues. CDR3 coding DNA: TGTGCCAGCAGCCCAAGGTTACAGGGGGGTTCAGATACGCAGTATTTT. It is translated as CASSPRLQGGSDTQYF.

The chain combines TRBV4-1 with TRBJ1-1, with a tentative D call TRBD1 (6 bases). V lost 0 bases to trimming and J lost 2 bases, with 16 bases between them. CDR3 length: 17 amino acids. Germline-derived CDR1 and CDR2 are MGHRA and YSYEKL. CDR3 DNA: TGCGCCAGCAGCCAAGACGGGACGACAGGCCTAAACACTGAAGCTTTCTTT. Translating it yields CASSQDGTTGLNTEAFF.

The chain links TRBV11-2 to TRBJ2-5, with TRBD2 identical over 7 bases. CDR3 size: 13 residues. Per germline, CDR1 SGHAT and CDR2 FQNNGV. With V trimmed by 8 bases and J by 6 bases, 9 bases remained unmatched. The CDR3 region has the DNA TGTGCCAGCGGCGGGAGCGGTGGTAAGACCCAGTACTTC. Encoded protein: CASGGSGGKTQYF.

The rearrangement uses TRBV10-3 and TRBJ1-4; D not resolved. CDR3 length equals 15 residues. The germline V gene has CDR1 ENHRY and CDR2 SYGVKD. Trimming stripped 6 bases from V and 5 bases from J, with 16 bases between. Here the CDR3 DNA reads TGTGCCATCAGCGCAGGTGGCAATCTCAATGAAAAACTGTTTTTT. Its protein product is CAISAGGNLNEKLFF.

This clone has only one observation. J is TRBJ1-6 and V is TRBV2; D remains unclear. This CDR3 comprises 14 residues. V was cut by 7 bases and J by 0 bases, with 7 bases left in between. CDR1 and CDR2 (germline): SNHLY, FYNNEI. In DNA, the CDR3 is TGTGCCAGCACGGGGAGCTCCTATAATTCACCCCTCCACTTT. Protein sequence: CASTGSSYNSPLHF.

J is TRBJ1-2 and V is TRBV7-2; tentatively, D is TRBD1 (5 bases). CDR3 size: 13 residues. Germline-derived CDR1 and CDR2 are SGHTA and FQGNSA. V was pared by 1 base and J by 7 bases, with 10 bases between. The CDR3 coding sequence is TGTGCCAGCAGCTTAGTTCGGCAGGGTGGCTACACCTTC. Translated: CASSLVRQGGYTF.

The DNA for the CDR3 is TGCGCCAGCAGTGACACAGGGACAGGGGGGAGGTACGAGCAGTACTTC. Its translation: CASSDTGTGGRYEQYF. The chain couples TRBV10-2 to TRBJ2-7; TRBD1 agrees at 11 bases. The germline gives CDR1 WSHSY, CDR2 SAAADI. The CDR3 extends over 16 amino acids. V lost 3 bases and J lost 4; bases outside the gene matches: 8.

The chain has TRBV20-1 and TRBJ2-5; the D is unclear. The V end was cut by 3 bases, the J end by 1 base, with 3 bases between. Per the germline V gene, CDR1 is DFQATT and CDR2 is SNEGSKA (reference sequence). CDR3 length: 11 amino acids. DNA for the CDR3: TGCAGTGCTAGTCTCCAAGAGACCCAGTACTTC. Translating it yields CSASLQETQYF.

The gene calls are TRBV5-1 and TRBJ2-3, with D unclear. V was clipped by 3 bases and J by 2 bases, with 13 bases between them. The CDR3 has 15 residues. Germline assignment: CDR1 SGHRS and CDR2 YFSETQ. The CDR3 nucleotides are TGCGCCAGCAGCTCATCAGGAATAAACACAGATACGCAGTATTTT. Translating gives CASSSSGINTDTQYF. The variable domain in full, with the rest retrieved from reference TRBV5-1 and TRBJ2-3, is KAGVTQTPRYLIKTRGQQVTLSCSPISGHRSVSWYQQTPGQGLQFLFEYFSETQRNKGNFPGRFSGRQFSNSRSEMNVSTLELGDSALYLCASSSSGINTDTQYFGPGTRLTVL.

This rearrangement joins TRBV28 to TRBJ2-7, with 7 bases matching TRBD1. CDR3 length equals 14 residues. Germline values: CDR1 MDHEN, CDR2 SYDVKM. The ends lost 5 bases at V and 1 base at J; junction bases unmatched: 5. The CDR3 bases are TGTGCCAGCAGTCCTCCGGACAGGTCCTACGAGCAGTACTTC. It specifies CASSPPDRSYEQYF.

J is TRBJ2-1 and V is TRBV6-5; D might be TRBD1 (6 bases). V was pared by 5 bases and J by 7 bases, with 12 bases between. CDR3 length: 13 residues. CDR1 is MNHEY, CDR2 SVGAGI, per germline. This CDR3 reads CASSTLTGNEQFF. For the CDR3, the DNA is TGTGCCAGCAGTACCCTGACAGGTAATGAGCAGTTCTTC.

This clone appeared once. This chain connects TRBV19 to TRBJ2-1; 13 nucleotides line up with TRBD2. Germline CDR1 LNHDA, CDR2 SQIVND (reference sequence). The V gene end was trimmed by 7 bases and the J gene end by 0 bases; junction bases not matched to a gene: 15. This CDR3 region has 20 residues. The CDR3 here is CASTIGGLAGYESSYNEQFF. CDR3 in DNA: TGTGCCAGTACCATAGGGGGACTAGCGGGATACGAGAGCTCCTACAATGAGCAGTTCTTC.

This clone came up once. The chain uses TRBV7-8 and TRBJ1-4, with 9 bases that match TRBD1. The CDR3 loop spans 16 amino acids. CDR1 and CDR2 from the germline V gene are SGHVS and FQNEAQ. Trimming at V came to 4 bases and at J to 7 bases, leaving 10 bases not matched to a gene. In nucleotides, the CDR3 is TGTGCCAGCAGCTCGGCGGACAGGGGCTTGGGTGAAAAACTGTTTTTT. Amino acids: CASSSADRGLGEKLFF.

The chain is built from TRBV9 and TRBJ2-5, with TRBD1 matching over 7 bases. This CDR3 has 14 residues. The V gene end was trimmed by 4 bases and the J gene end by 1 base; junction bases not matched to a gene: 4. The V gene's germline CDR1 is SGDLS and CDR2 YYNGEE. In DNA, the CDR3 is TGTGCCAGCAGCTCCCGGGACAGCCAAGAGACCCAGTACTTC. It translates to CASSSRDSQETQYF.

This clone appeared a single time. This rearrangement joins TRBV7-2 to TRBJ1-2, with 12 bases aligning to TRBD1. This CDR3 comprises 16 residues. Per the germline V gene, CDR1 is SGHTA and CDR2 is FQGNSA. V lost 4 bases, J lost 4 bases, and 7 bases stayed unmatched. Here the CDR3 DNA reads TGTGCCAGCAGCTCTGGGACAGGGGGCGCGATCTATGGCTACACCTTC. Its translation is CASSSGTGGAIYGYTF.